This T cell receptor beta chain is from a study of cytomegalovirus exposure and HLA in healthy donors. As for the study in general: Earlier results showed 90 million to 120 million unique TCR beta sequences derived from approximately 180 million T cells. Assignment to the Caucasian-associated ancestry cluster applied to over 70% of the approximately 420 genotyped donors. Findings and caveats of the study: Productive status was seen about 87% or about 30% of the time for most TCR beta V segments in an earlier analysis. Among TCR sequences, most were rare, though some public TCRs appeared in many donors.

PCR used 60 Vbeta primers and 13 Jbeta primers. Sequencing used immunoSEQ multiplex PCR; TCRdb keeps in-frame clones, though not all of them. The sample lists roughly 190,000 clones; roughly 87% were seen once. On this clone itself: Its antigen is unidentified.

The CDR3 extends over 17 amino acids. Germline-derived CDR1 and CDR2 are SNHLY and FYNNEI. V dropped 10 bases and J dropped 2; count of bases not matched to a gene: 12. The chain has TRBV2 and TRBJ2-6; 9 nucleotides line up with TRBD1. The clonotype originates from a boy younger than 10 in good health and CMV-seronegative. Input material: PBMCs. CDR3 DNA sequence: TGTGCCAACCAACCGGGACAGGGATCGCCTGGGGCCAACGTCCTGACTTTC. Translating gives CANQPGQGSPGANVLTF.